Following are 22 T cell receptor beta chains from one sample sequenced in a study of shared clonotypes between healthy human individuals. TCRdb's table, derived via immunoSEQ multiplex PCR, lists solely in-frame clones and lacks some. This sample has nearly 1,000,000 clones, with about three quarters found just once. The specimen sequenced was memory CD4+ T cells sorted from blood. Subset defined: CD45RA-negative fraction. The receptor set was obtained from a young man in good health.

The CDR3 DNA follows: TGTGCCAGCAGCTTACGGGACAGCAACTCCGAAAAACTGTTTTTT. Protein sequence: CASSLRDSNSEKLFF. This chain connects TRBV5-4 to TRBJ1-4; 7 bases are a match to TRBD1. The junction had 9 bases not matched to a gene; V was cut back by 2 bases and J by 8 bases. The CDR3 length is 15 residues. Per the germline V gene, CDR1 is SGHNT and CDR2 is YYREEE (reference sequence).

The rearrangement joins TRBV7-2 to TRBJ1-5; D possibly corresponds to TRBD1 (5 bases). CDR1 and CDR2 (germline): SGHTA, FQGNSA. CDR3 length: 15 residues. The germline V and J ends were trimmed by 1 base and 7 bases, with 14 bases remaining between them. For the CDR3, the DNA is TGTGCCAGCAGCTTAGGCAGGGCGTGGGAGCAGCCCCAGCATTTT. Translating gives CASSLGRAWEQPQHF.

This rearrangement joins TRBV4-3 to TRBJ1-1; no firm D call. The V gene lost 0 bases and the J gene lost 3 bases, with 5 bases spanning the gap. The CDR3 contains 13 residues. The germline gives CDR1 LGHNA, CDR2 YSLEER. CDR3 in DNA: TGCGCCAGCAGCCAAGATTATTACACTGAAGCTTTCTTT. It specifies CASSQDYYTEAFF.

The chain carries TRBV5-1 and TRBJ2-7, with a tentative D call TRBD1 (6 bases). V was cut by 3 bases and J by 6 bases, with 16 bases left in between. CDR3 length equals 14 residues. CDR1 is SGHRS and CDR2 is YFSETQ in the germline V gene. Written as DNA, the CDR3 is TGCGCCAGCAGCTGGGGCGCAGGGGTGGGCGAGCAGTACTTC. This sequence encodes CASSWGAGVGEQYF.

The chain links TRBV2 to TRBJ1-2, with a tentative D call TRBD1 (5 bases). V shed 0 bases and J shed 2 bases, with 16 bases lying between them. CDR3 size: 17 residues. Germline CDR1 SNHLY, CDR2 FYNNEI. The CDR3 sequence is CASSEALWRGDNYGYTF. CDR3 DNA sequence: TGTGCCAGCAGTGAAGCGCTTTGGAGGGGCGACAACTATGGCTACACCTTC.

The V gene is TRBV6-1, the J gene TRBJ2-5, with 10 bases aligning to TRBD1. The CDR3 is 14 residues long. CDR1 is MNHNS and CDR2 is SASEGT in the germline V gene. V shed 7 bases and J 5 bases; nucleotides not matched to a gene: 7. The DNA of the CDR3 is TGTGCCAGCATCACGACAGGGGGCCTGGAGACCCAGTACTTC. This encodes CASITTGGLETQYF.

V usage is TRBV28 and J usage is TRBJ1-2; D not resolved. The CDR3 has 13 amino acids. V was clipped by 5 bases and J by 0 bases, with 7 bases between them. Looked up from germline, CDR1 is MDHEN and CDR2 is SYDVKM. The CDR3 region is CASSPPPNYGYTF. The CDR3 nucleotides read TGTGCCAGCAGTCCACCGCCTAACTATGGCTACACCTTC.

The V and J genes are TRBV30 and TRBJ2-1; unclear D gene. The CDR3 totals 12 residues. V was pared by 3 bases and J by 12 bases, with 15 bases between. Germline values: CDR1 GTSNPN, CDR2 SVGIG (reference sequence). This CDR3 is CAWSQRALWQFF. In DNA form, the CDR3 reads TGTGCCTGGAGCCAACGGGCCCTTTGGCAGTTCTTC.

The rearrangement links TRBV28 to TRBJ1-5; 9 nucleotides line up with TRBD1. The germline V gene has CDR1 MDHEN and CDR2 SYDVKM. With 5 bases clipped from V and 5 bases from J, the junction kept 7 bases outside the gene matches. CDR3 length equals 15 residues. CDR3 protein: CASSPSGQGDQPQHF. The CDR3 DNA is TGTGCCAGCAGTCCTTCGGGACAGGGAGATCAGCCCCAGCATTTT. The full variable domain, in which reference TRBV28 and TRBJ1-5 provide the parts outside the CDR3, is DVKVTQSSRYLVKRTGEKVFLECVQDMDHENMFWYRQDPGLGLRLIYFSYDVKMKEKGDIPEGYSVSREKKERFSLILESASTNQTSMYLCASSPSGQGDQPQHFGDGTRLSIL.

The rearrangement joins TRBV5-3 to TRBJ2-3, with D uncertain. TRBV5-3 is an ORF, and what it does is uncertain. V lost 2 bases to trimming and J lost 5 bases, with 3 bases between them. The CDR3 sequence is 11 residues long. The CDR3 protein is CARSFLDTQYF. CDR3 coding DNA: TGTGCCAGAAGCTTCCTAGATACGCAGTATTTT.

V and J are TRBV15 and TRBJ1-1, with 9 bases that match TRBD1. The CDR3 has 13 amino acids. Germline V gene data show CDR1 as LNHNV and CDR2 as YYDKDF (reference sequence). Trimming cost V 5 bases and J 6 bases; bases outside gene matches: 4. CDR3 amino acids: CATSPRDRAEAFF. DNA for the CDR3: TGTGCCACCAGCCCCCGGGACAGGGCTGAAGCTTTCTTT.

In its sample, this clone was seen once. The chain is built from TRBV27 and TRBJ1-4; 7 positions match TRBD1. Germline V gene lookup returns CDR1 MNHEY and CDR2 SMNVEV (reference sequence). The CDR3 is 17 amino acids. V lost 6 bases, J lost 8 bases, and 18 bases stayed unmatched. The chain's CDR3 is CASSPGQTNLKWEKLFF. The CDR3 DNA follows: TGTGCCAGCAGCCCGGGACAGACTAACCTCAAGTGGGAAAAACTGTTTTTT.

The V gene is TRBV28, the J gene TRBJ2-3; D might be TRBD2 (6 bases). V was pared by 6 bases and J by 5 bases, with 21 bases between. CDR3 length: 16 residues. In germline, CDR1 is MDHEN, CDR2 SYDVKM. This CDR3 is CASRTTWGLRQDTQYF. The CDR3 DNA reads TGTGCCAGCAGGACGACCTGGGGACTCCGGCAAGATACGCAGTATTTT.

Concerning this clone itself: The sample has other DNA sequences that encode this CDR3 too. This rearrangement joins TRBV5-1 to TRBJ2-3; TRBD1 might be the D (5 bases). The CDR3 is made up of 15 amino acids. CDR1 is SGHRS and CDR2 is YFSETQ in the germline V gene. The germline V and J ends were trimmed by 0 bases and 0 bases, with 8 bases remaining between them. CDR3 amino acids: CASSLEGKSTDTQYF. CDR3 sequence (DNA): TGCGCCAGCAGCTTGGAGGGGAAAAGCACAGATACGCAGTATTTT.

The chain has TRBV19 and TRBJ2-7; the match to TRBD2 covers 8 bases. CDR3 size: 15 residues. Trimming cost V 5 bases and J 3 bases; bases outside gene matches: 9. In germline, CDR1 is LNHDA, CDR2 SQIVND (reference sequence). As DNA, the CDR3 is TGTGCCAGTAGTGAAGGGGGTAGCGGGATCTACGAGCAGTACTTC. It is translated as CASSEGGSGIYEQYF.

The gene calls are TRBV10-3 and TRBJ2-2; TRBD2 matches 7 bases. V trimming: 3 bases; J trimming: 6 bases; junction bases outside the gene matches: 7. The germline V gene encodes CDR1 ENHRY and CDR2 SYGVKD. The CDR3 covers 15 residues. The CDR3 coding sequence is TGTGCCATCAGTGACAGGACTAGATCCGCCGGGGAGCTGTTTTTT. Its translation: CAISDRTRSAGELFF.

This clone was recorded only once. V and J are TRBV7-9 and TRBJ1-4, with TRBD1 matching over 8 bases. Unmatched junction bases numbered 9, after V lost 7 bases and J lost 8 bases. This CDR3 spans 14 amino acids. Germline V CDR1 and CDR2: SEHNR, FQNEAQ (reference sequence). DNA for the CDR3: TGTGCCAGCACTATGGGGCAGGGGGCCGAAAAACTGTTTTTT. Protein sequence: CASTMGQGAEKLFF. The variable domain in full, completed from reference TRBV7-9 and TRBJ1-4, reads DTGVSQNPRHKITKRGQNVTFRCDPISEHNRLYWYRQTLGQGPEFLTYFQNEAQLEKSRLLSDRFSAERPKGSFSTLEIQRTEQGDSAMYLCASTMGQGAEKLFFGSGTQLSVL.

This clone was seen more than once but under ten times. This rearrangement joins TRBV19 to TRBJ1-6; perhaps TRBD1 as D (5 bases). The CDR3 is 12 residues long. Germline V gene sequence: CDR1 LNHDA, CDR2 SQIVND (reference sequence). V dropped 8 bases and J dropped 12 bases, with 14 bases sitting between them. The chain's CDR3 is CASRDPGRPLHF. DNA of the CDR3: TGTGCCAGTCGAGACCCGGGACGACCCCTCCACTTT.

This chain joins TRBV27 and TRBJ2-7; TRBD1 might be the D (5 bases). In germline, CDR1 is MNHEY, CDR2 SMNVEV (reference sequence). V shed 6 bases and J shed 9 bases, with 24 bases lying between them. The CDR3 loop spans 15 amino acids. This CDR3 reads CASSLLVWTWISQYF. CDR3 DNA sequence: TGTGCCAGCAGCCTATTGGTCTGGACATGGATTTCGCAGTACTTC.

The rearrangement uses TRBV6-1 and TRBJ1-3; D call uncertain. Germline CDR1 and CDR2: MNHNS and SASEGT. The V end lost 4 bases, the J end lost 0 bases, and 10 bases lay between the germline ends. The CDR3 contains 15 residues. The DNA for the CDR3 is TGTGCCAGCAGTGTTCCTTCTTTCTCTGGAAACACCATATATTTT. It yields the protein CASSVPSFSGNTIYF.

The chain has TRBV25-1 and TRBJ2-4; 10 nucleotides agree with TRBD1. Germline-derived CDR1 and CDR2 are MGHDK and SYGVNS. The V and J ends lost 6 bases and 8 bases, in that order; junction bases with no gene match: 7. The CDR3 is 14 amino acids. The CDR3 DNA follows: TGTGCCAGCAGGTTGGGACAGGGGACGGACATTCAGTACTTC. The encoded protein is CASRLGQGTDIQYF. The entire variable domain, with the rest obtained from reference TRBV25-1 and TRBJ2-4, is as follows: EADIYQTPRYLVIGTGKKITLECSQTMGHDKMYWYQQDPGMELHLIHYSYGVNSTEKGDLSSESTVSRIRTEHFPLTLESARPSHTSQYLCASRLGQGTDIQYFGAGTRLSVL.

This chain connects TRBV7-2 to TRBJ2-5, with 8 nucleotides matching TRBD2. Looked up from germline, CDR1 is SGHTA and CDR2 is FQGNSA. The CDR3 length is 16 residues. After removal of 3 bases from V and 4 bases from J, the junction contained 10 bases not matched to a gene. CDR3 region: CASSLRTGAGVETQYF. CDR3 nucleotides: TGTGCCAGCAGCTTGAGGACTGGAGCGGGAGTAGAGACCCAGTACTTC.